This note documents a single TCR beta chain sequence. What it binds is unknown. The sample comes from a study of OX40 agonist ivuxolimab in advanced cancers. Overall study findings and caveats: Among patients with partial responses at 0.1-3.0 mg/kg, clonal expansion was among the lowest.

Germline V gives CDR1 MNHNS, CDR2 SASEGT. CDR3 length: 13 residues. Trimming stripped 6 bases from V and 6 bases from J, with 13 bases between. Systemic immunosuppression or a history of autoimmune disease excluded patients. Some clones are missing from TCRdb's copy, which holds only in-frame ones; the method was immunoSEQ multiplex PCR. The sample has roughly 60,000 clones, roughly 85% seen once. The chain links TRBV6-1 to TRBJ2-3, with D perhaps assigned TRBD1 or TRBD2 (6 bases each). The TCR was taken from an adult with an advanced solid tumor such as melanoma, head and neck, liver or kidney cancer. The sequenced sample was CD4+ or CD8+ T cells sorted from blood, obtained in a trial of the OX40 agonist ivuxolimab. The CDR3 protein is CASRQGGTDTQYF. DNA for the CDR3: TGTGCCAGCAGACAGGGAGGTACGGATACGCAGTATTTT.